A single sample is the source of the 32 T cell receptor beta chains below, sequenced in a study of OX40 agonist ivuxolimab in advanced cancers. Profiled with immunoSEQ multiplex PCR; TCRdb holds only in-frame clones, not every one. Seen here are 55,000 to 65,000 clones, approximately 92% observed once, and the top ten hold 23%. The sequenced sample was CD4+ or CD8+ T cells sorted from blood, obtained in a trial of the OX40 agonist ivuxolimab. The source is an adult with an advanced solid tumor such as melanoma, head and neck, liver or kidney cancer.

The V and J genes are TRBV25-1 and TRBJ2-3, with D perhaps assigned TRBD1 or TRBD2 (7 bases each). Germline V gene sequence: CDR1 MGHDK, CDR2 SYGVNS. The CDR3 has 17 amino acids. V was cut by 3 bases and J by 6 bases, with 22 bases left in between. DNA of the CDR3: TGTGCCAGCAGTGATCCTGGGAGGGGGCGCATCAGGGATACGCAGTATTTT. This translates into CASSDPGRGRIRDTQYF.

J is TRBJ2-7 and V is TRBV5-5, with D unclear. The CDR3 runs 10 residues. V was trimmed by 2 bases and J by 6 bases, leaving 3 bases between them. The V gene's germline CDR1 is SGHKS and CDR2 YYEKEE (reference sequence). CDR3 coding DNA: TGTGCCAGCAGCTTCGGCGAGCAGTACTTC. It is translated as CASSFGEQYF.

The V and J genes are TRBV5-8 and TRBJ1-5, with D tentatively TRBD1 (6 bases). Germline V CDR1 and CDR2: SGHTS, YDEGEE. The CDR3 totals 17 residues. V was pared by 6 bases and J by 4 bases, with 23 bases between. CDR3 nucleotide sequence: TGTGCCAGCACCCCTAGCTTATGGGCACAGGGAAATCAGCCCCAGCATTTT. Amino acids: CASTPSLWAQGNQPQHF.

This sequence joins TRBV27 and TRBJ1-2; 8 bases fit TRBD1. With V trimmed by 5 bases and J by 4 bases, 9 bases remained unmatched. This CDR3 is 15 amino acids long. Germline V gene data show CDR1 as MNHEY and CDR2 as SMNVEV (reference sequence). The CDR3 region is CASSPRTGLSYGYTF. In DNA form, the CDR3 reads TGTGCCAGCAGTCCCCGGACAGGGCTTAGCTATGGCTACACCTTC.

The chain recombines TRBV4-1 with TRBJ1-2, with D maybe TRBD1 (6 bases). Between the trimmed V and J ends, which lost 3 bases and 2 bases, there was a span of 13 bases. Germline loops: CDR1 MGHRA, CDR2 YSYEKL. The CDR3 is made up of 15 amino acids. The CDR3 region is CASSHPQGPNYGYTF. The CDR3 bases are TGCGCCAGCAGCCACCCACAGGGCCCCAACTATGGCTACACCTTC.

V gene TRBV7-9 combines with J gene TRBJ2-7; D gene ambiguous. CDR3 length: 13 amino acids. Germline CDR1 and CDR2: SEHNR and FQNEAQ (reference sequence). V lost 6 bases, J lost 3 bases, and 12 bases lay in between. CDR3 protein: CASSSYVGYEQYF. The CDR3 DNA sequence: TGTGCCAGCAGTTCTTATGTGGGCTACGAGCAGTACTTC.

Remarks on this clone: Other DNA sequences of this sample code for an identical CDR3. DNA for the CDR3: TGTGCCAGCAGCGTAGATGGACTACAAGAGACCCAGTACTTC. Its protein product is CASSVDGLQETQYF. The gene calls are TRBV9 and TRBJ2-5, with a weak D call TRBD2 (6 bases). This CDR3 contains 14 residues. Germline V gene data show CDR1 as SGDLS and CDR2 as YYNGEE. The V end lost 0 bases, the J end lost 2 bases, and 8 bases lay between the germline ends.

Written as DNA, the CDR3 is TGTGCCAGCAGTCCCTGGGGGGGGCCAGGCAAAAACATTCAGTACTTC. Amino acids: CASSPWGGPGKNIQYF. This chain uses TRBV28 with TRBJ2-4; possibly TRBD2 for D (7 bases). With 5 bases removed from V and 3 bases from J, the gap between germline ends came to 17 bases. CDR3 length: 16 amino acids. Looked up from germline, CDR1 is MDHEN and CDR2 is SYDVKM.

V gene TRBV30 combines with J gene TRBJ1-4; a possible D gene is TRBD1 (5 bases). Trimming took 5 bases from V and 4 from J, leaving 11 bases between them. Per germline, CDR1 GTSNPN and CDR2 SVGIG (reference sequence). The CDR3 has 13 residues. The chain's CDR3 is CAWGLGGNEKLFF. Here the CDR3 DNA reads TGTGCCTGGGGACTCGGGGGTAATGAAAAACTGTTTTTT.

The rearrangement uses TRBV27 and TRBJ2-1; D may be TRBD2 (5 bases). In germline, CDR1 is MNHEY, CDR2 SMNVEV (reference sequence). This CDR3 contains 17 residues. V lost 6 bases and J 2 bases, leaving 20 bases between the germline ends. The DNA of the CDR3 is TGTGCCAGCAGGCCCAGGACGGGGAGCGCTACCTACAATGAGCAGTTCTTC. Its protein product is CASRPRTGSATYNEQFF.

This clone was counted a single time. The chain combines TRBV4-1 with TRBJ1-1; D not resolved. Germline CDR1 is MGHRA and CDR2 is YSYEKL. Trimming took 2 bases from V and 7 from J, leaving 5 bases between them. CDR3 length equals 11 residues. The CDR3 here is CASSQRSEAFF. The CDR3 DNA follows: TGCGCCAGCAGCCAAAGGAGTGAAGCTTTCTTT.

The rearrangement joins TRBV9 to TRBJ1-6, with D unresolved. The CDR3 runs 13 residues. CDR1 is SGDLS and CDR2 is YYNGEE in the germline V gene. The ends were cut back, 3 bases at V and 8 bases at J, with 9 bases in the middle. The CDR3 sequence: CASSDQLHSPLHF. For the CDR3, the DNA is TGTGCCAGCAGCGACCAGTTACATTCACCCCTCCACTTT.

This chain joins TRBV30 and TRBJ2-3, with TRBD1 matching 8 bases. The ends lost 3 bases at V and 14 bases at J; junction bases unmatched: 16. The CDR3 consists of 14 residues. Germline CDR1 is GTSNPN and CDR2 is SVGIG (reference sequence). The CDR3 sequence: CAWSYPDRQGFRYF. As DNA, the CDR3 is TGTGCCTGGAGCTACCCCGACAGACAGGGGTTCAGGTATTTT.

CDR3 nucleotides: TGTGCCAGCAGCGTAGATGGCCTCAATCAGCCCCAGCATTTT. Protein sequence: CASSVDGLNQPQHF. The rearrangement links TRBV9 to TRBJ1-5, with D unclear. The germline V gene has CDR1 SGDLS and CDR2 YYNGEE. Trimming removed 0 bases at V and 3 bases at J, with 7 bases between. This CDR3 is 14 amino acids long.

The gene calls are TRBV6-6 and TRBJ1-2; D is ambiguous. The CDR3 covers 14 residues. V was trimmed by 6 bases and J by 2 bases, leaving 13 bases between them. Germline V gene data show CDR1 as MNHNY and CDR2 as SVGAGI (reference sequence). This CDR3 is CASSMASGNYGYTF. Written as DNA, the CDR3 is TGTGCCAGCAGCATGGCGTCGGGAAACTATGGCTACACCTTC.

The rearrangement links TRBV27 to TRBJ1-6; D might be TRBD1 (5 bases). Germline V gene lookup returns CDR1 MNHEY and CDR2 SMNVEV (reference sequence). The CDR3 is 15 residues long. Trimming stripped 3 bases from V and 4 bases from J, with 10 bases between. The CDR3 here is CASSLMGGYNSPLHF. CDR3 bases: TGTGCCAGCAGTTTGATGGGGGGTTATAATTCACCCCTCCACTTT.

The gene calls are TRBV19 and TRBJ1-5; TRBD1 matches at 10 bases. The junction had 9 bases not matched to a gene; V was cut back by 9 bases and J by 7 bases. The CDR3 is 14 amino acids. Germline lookup yields CDR1 LNHDA and CDR2 SQIVND (reference sequence). Written as DNA, the CDR3 is TGTGCCAGCAGGGACAGGGGCTGGGGGCAGCCCCAGCATTTT. Its translation: CASRDRGWGQPQHF. Full variable domain (rest looked up from reference TRBV19 and TRBJ1-5): DGGITQSPKYLFRKEGQNVTLSCEQNLNHDAMYWYRQDPGQGLRLIYYSQIVNDFQKGDIAEGYSVSREKKESFPLTVTSAQKNPTAFYLCASRDRGWGQPQHFGDGTRLSIL.

The rearrangement joins TRBV7-9 to TRBJ1-6; D uncertain. Looked up from germline, CDR1 is SEHNR and CDR2 is FQNEAQ (reference sequence). V lost 1 base to trimming and J lost 2 bases, with 6 bases between them. The CDR3 sequence is 15 residues long. DNA for the CDR3: TGTGCCAGCAGCTTAGACGGGACCTATAATTCACCCCTCCACTTT. It encodes CASSLDGTYNSPLHF.

This clone is a singleton in its sample. The chain has TRBV7-2 and TRBJ2-1; 8 bases match TRBD2. From germline, CDR1 is SGHTA and CDR2 FQGNSA. The CDR3 is 14 residues long. Trimming removed 1 base from V and 9 bases from J; junction bases left unmatched: 5. The CDR3 DNA sequence: TGTGCCAGCAGCTTAGGGTTAGCGGGGACTGAGCAGTTCTTC. It is translated as CASSLGLAGTEQFF.

The chain uses TRBV7-3 and TRBJ1-1; possibly TRBD1 for D (5 bases). Trimming removed 2 bases at V and 7 bases at J, with 14 bases between. This CDR3 spans 14 amino acids. Germline loops: CDR1 SGHTA, CDR2 FQGTGA. CDR3 sequence reads: CASSLDGATVEAFF. In DNA, the CDR3 is TGTGCCAGCAGCTTAGACGGGGCTACGGTTGAAGCTTTCTTT. Complete variable domain (other parts from reference TRBV7-3 and TRBJ1-1): GAGVSQTPSNKVTEKGKYVELRCDPISGHTALYWYRQSLGQGPEFLIYFQGTGAADDSGLPNDRFFAVRPEGSVSTLKIQRTERGDSAVYLCASSLDGATVEAFFGQGTRLTVV.

V gene TRBV4-2 combines with J gene TRBJ2-5; the D gene could be TRBD1 or TRBD2 (5 bases each). The J call could be wrong; TRBJ2-7 is a better fit for the DNA end. This CDR3 has 15 amino acids. Germline V gene sequence: CDR1 LGHNA, CDR2 YNFKEQ. CDR3 protein: CASSQEEGETYEQYF. CDR3 in DNA: TGTGCCAGCAGCCAAGAAGAAGGGGAGACCTACGAGCAGTACTTC.

This clone appeared once. The chain links TRBV28 to TRBJ1-5; no clear D gene. The germline V and J ends were trimmed by 6 bases and 2 bases, with 11 bases remaining between them. This CDR3 region has 14 residues. Germline CDR1 is MDHEN and CDR2 is SYDVKM. The CDR3 DNA follows: TGTGCCAGCAGCCTCGGGTGGGGCAATCAGCCCCAGCATTTT. Its translation is CASSLGWGNQPQHF.

The chain carries TRBV10-3 and TRBJ2-3; TRBD2 matches 10 bases. This CDR3 is 15 amino acids long. Trimming removed 8 bases from V and 3 bases from J; junction bases left unmatched: 8. Germline CDR1 and CDR2: ENHRY and SYGVKD. CDR3 in DNA: TGTGCCATCCTAGCGGGAGCCGCGGGGACAGATACGCAGTATTTT. It codes for CAILAGAAGTDTQYF.

The rearrangement links TRBV9 to TRBJ1-2; D gene unclear. Germline V gives CDR1 SGDLS, CDR2 YYNGEE. The CDR3 extends over 11 amino acids. The germline V and J ends were trimmed by 4 bases and 8 bases, with 9 bases remaining between them. CDR3 in DNA: TGTGCCAGCAGCACGCTCGGGGGCTACACCTTC. Its protein product is CASSTLGGYTF. Variable domain in full (rest from reference TRBV9 and TRBJ1-2): DSGVTQTPKHLITATGQRVTLRCSPRSGDLSVYWYQQSLDQGLQFLIQYYNGEERAKGNILERFSAQQFPDLHSELNLSSLELGDSALYFCASSTLGGYTFGSGTRLTVV.

The gene calls are TRBV4-1 and TRBJ1-6; D is undetermined. Germline V gene sequence: CDR1 MGHRA, CDR2 YSYEKL. The CDR3 spans 17 residues. Trimming removed 0 bases from V and 7 bases from J, with 16 bases in between. CDR3 coding DNA: TGCGCCAGCAGCCAAGATCCCAAGGGAGGGAGGAATTCACCCCTCCACTTT. Translating gives CASSQDPKGGRNSPLHF.

The chain's CDR3 is CASSLAGDTEAFF. CDR3 sequence (DNA): TGTGCCAGCAGTTTAGCGGGAGACACTGAAGCTTTCTTT. The V call is TRBV28, the J call TRBJ1-1; no clear D. From germline, CDR1 is MDHEN and CDR2 SYDVKM. This CDR3 is 13 amino acids long. Trimming removed 2 bases from V and 3 bases from J, with 7 bases in between.

This chain uses TRBV4-1 with TRBJ2-3, with TRBD1 matching over 7 bases. This CDR3 comprises 14 residues. The V and J ends lost 4 bases and 4 bases, in that order; junction bases with no gene match: 5. Germline lookup yields CDR1 MGHRA and CDR2 YSYEKL. The CDR3 sequence: CASSPRQGADTQYF. The CDR3 DNA is TGCGCCAGCAGCCCCCGACAGGGCGCAGATACGCAGTATTTT.

This clone occurred once. The rearrangement links TRBV10-2 to TRBJ2-7; TRBD1 aligns across 9 bases. Trimming took 8 bases from V and 6 from J; bases not matched to a gene: 2. The CDR3 spans 11 residues. CDR1 is WSHSY, CDR2 SAAADI, per germline. The CDR3 spells CASGTGTEQYV. The CDR3 DNA reads as TGCGCCAGCGGGACAGGGACCGAGCAGTACGTC.

The gene calls are TRBV27 and TRBJ2-3; 13 bases are a match to TRBD2. After removal of 5 bases from V and 0 bases from J, the junction contained 5 bases not matched to a gene. The CDR3 length is 17 residues. From germline, CDR1 is MNHEY and CDR2 SMNVEV (reference sequence). The CDR3 region is CASSLPGLAGSTDTQYF. The CDR3 bases are TGTGCCAGCAGTCTACCGGGACTAGCGGGGAGCACAGATACGCAGTATTTT.

This chain joins TRBV7-2 and TRBJ2-2; 8 positions match TRBD1. The V segment lost 4 bases and the J segment 4 bases; nucleotides outside the gene matches: 14. The CDR3 contains 18 residues. Germline values: CDR1 SGHTA, CDR2 FQGNSA. This CDR3 is CASSSRRTGPFFTGELFF. The DNA of the CDR3 is TGTGCCAGCAGCTCGAGGAGGACAGGGCCCTTTTTCACCGGGGAGCTGTTTTTT.

This clone was counted a single time. The genes are TRBV28 and TRBJ1-3; tentatively, D is TRBD1 (5 bases). Germline values: CDR1 MDHEN, CDR2 SYDVKM. CDR3 length: 15 amino acids. V lost 10 bases to trimming and J lost 0 bases, with 16 bases between them. CDR3 bases: TGTGCCACGACCACAGGTGCGGCCTCTGGAAACACCATATATTTT. Amino acids: CATTTGAASGNTIYF. Full variable domain (remainder filled in from reference TRBV28 and TRBJ1-3): DVKVTQSSRYLVKRTGEKVFLECVQDMDHENMFWYRQDPGLGLRLIYFSYDVKMKEKGDIPEGYSVSREKKERFSLILESASTNQTSMYLCATTTGAASGNTIYFGEGSWLTVV.

This sequence joins TRBV7-6 and TRBJ2-3; TRBD1 agrees at 11 bases. Germline CDR1 is SGHVS and CDR2 is FNYEAQ. CDR3 size: 15 residues. The ends lost 1 base at V and 4 bases at J; junction bases unmatched: 1. CDR3 nucleotides: TGTGCCAGCAGCTTAGGGACAGGGGGCGCAGATACGCAGTATTTT. Residues: CASSLGTGGADTQYF.